This TCR beta chain was found in a study of CD8+CD57+ T cells in acquired aplastic anemia. Study as a whole: Recorded DNA amounts for sorted CD4+ and CD8+ cells had an average of 3.2 ug.

This clonotype was observed at least ten times. What it recognizes is unknown. The V end lost 0 bases, the J end lost 4 bases, and 21 bases lay between the germline ends. The CDR3 length is 19 residues. Germline assignment: CDR1 LNHDA and CDR2 SQIVND (reference sequence). The patients chosen for sequencing had shown expansion of CD8+CD57+ cells (detected by flow cytometry). Severe acquired aplastic anemia was present in all patients. TCR beta VDJ combinations and CDR3 sequences were profiled from genomic DNA. MiXCR was run by TCRdb on the reads, yielding one entry per CDR3 protein. The sample consists of 150,000 to 200,000 distinct CDR3 sequences, 45% to 55% of them appearing once. Broader study findings: Patients and controls shared 25 to 30 CD8+ CDR3 sequences, which appeared highly expressed in patients and within their immunodominant clones. No significant difference in CD8+ Simpson's diversity was found between patients and controls.

The rearrangement joins TRBV19 to TRBJ2-2, with D tentatively TRBD1 (8 bases). The specimen was sorted CD4+, CD8+, or CD8+CD57+ T cells (not recorded which) from PBMCs. The TCR originated in a human donor with aplastic anemia. In DNA, the CDR3 is TGTGCCAGTAGTATAGATCGGGGGGCGGGACAGGCCTTCACCGGGGAGCTGTTTTTT. It specifies CASSIDRGAGQAFTGELFF.